A single sample is the source of the 22 T cell receptor beta chains below, sequenced in a study of CD8 T cells in ankylosing spondylitis (dated by TCRdb to the late 2010s). Broader findings and caveats from the paper: Blood from ankylosing spondylitis patients appeared to be characterized by a TCR beta motif composed of 7 to 9 highly homologous amino acid variants.

No cognate antigen is known for these TCRs. The library was made by 5' RACE. The run used an Illumina HiSeq 2500. Clones were called with MiXCR by TCRdb after fastp trimmed the public reads at Q25, and only in-frame beta chains were retained. Every distinct CDR3 protein forms one entry, paired with its most common genes and DNA. This sample holds hundreds of thousands of distinct CDR3 sequences; 10% to 15% were observed only once. Of the sample, approximately 0.51% falls within the top ten clones. The source material was blood, either unsorted or a sorted T cell fraction (not recorded which). These receptors came from a male donor with ankylosing spondylitis.

This clonotype was detected a few times. The gene calls are TRBV29-1 and TRBJ1-2; D remains ambiguous. V lost 1 base to trimming and J lost 5 bases, with 8 bases between them. CDR1 and CDR2 (germline): SQVTM, ANQGSEA. This CDR3 spans 12 amino acids. The CDR3 coding sequence is TGCAGCGTTGAAGGCAGCGTTTATGGCTACACCTTC. Translation gives CSVEGSVYGYTF.

The V gene is TRBV20-1, the J gene TRBJ1-1; TRBD1 matches at 7 bases. Trimming removed 6 bases from V and 2 bases from J; junction bases left unmatched: 12. Germline assignment: CDR1 DFQATT and CDR2 SNEGSKA (reference sequence). The CDR3 runs 15 residues. The chain's CDR3 is CSAKSSQGINTEAFF. Written as DNA, the CDR3 is TGCAGTGCGAAATCTTCACAGGGGATTAACACTGAAGCTTTCTTT.

This clonotype was picked up many times. The chain uses TRBV12-3 or TRBV12-4 and TRBJ1-6; D remains unclear. The V gene lost 6 bases and the J gene lost 6 bases, with 6 bases spanning the gap. There are 12 residues in the CDR3. The CDR3 here is CASSPSNSPLHF. In nucleotides, the CDR3 is TGTGCCAGCAGCCCTTCTAATTCACCCCTCCACTTT.

This clonotype was found a few times. J is TRBJ2-2 and V is TRBV20-1, with 7 positions matching TRBD1. This CDR3 contains 12 residues. V lost 6 bases and J lost 7; bases outside the gene matches: 5. Germline V CDR1 and CDR2: DFQATT, SNEGSKA (reference sequence). In DNA form, the CDR3 reads TGCAGTGCAGGGGGCTTCGGCGGGGAGCTGTTTTTT. As protein: CSAGGFGGELFF.

This clonotype showed up just once. The V gene is TRBV11-2, the J gene TRBJ2-3, with TRBD2 identical over 12 bases. This CDR3 contains 21 residues. Losses at the gene ends were 0 bases for V and 4 bases for J; bases not matched to a gene: 17. The germline gives CDR1 SGHAT, CDR2 FQNNGV. The CDR3 region is CASSLEASGRVGVRKADTQYF. The CDR3 DNA reads TGTGCCAGCAGCTTAGAGGCTAGCGGGAGGGTCGGGGTGAGGAAAGCAGATACGCAGTATTTT.

The chain uses TRBV7-6 and TRBJ2-2; 14 positions match TRBD2. This CDR3 comprises 17 residues. Germline values: CDR1 SGHVS, CDR2 FNYEAQ. V dropped 1 base and J dropped 4; count of bases not matched to a gene: 2. This chain's CDR3 is CASSLGLAGGTTGELFF. CDR3 nucleotides: TGTGCCAGCAGCTTAGGACTAGCGGGAGGGACCACCGGGGAGCTGTTTTTT.

The V gene is TRBV7-2, the J gene TRBJ2-7, with a possible D match to TRBD2 (5 bases). The CDR3 has 14 amino acids. The germline V gene has CDR1 SGHTA and CDR2 FQGNSA. V was clipped by 2 bases and J by 2 bases, with 10 bases between them. CDR3 protein: CASSLKGSAYEQYF. CDR3 bases: TGTGCCAGCAGCTTAAAAGGGAGCGCCTACGAGCAGTACTTC.

This clonotype was counted a few times. The gene calls are TRBV10-3 and TRBJ2-3; 9 positions match TRBD1. After removal of 3 bases from V and 2 bases from J, the junction contained 9 bases not matched to a gene. Germline V lookup: CDR1 ENHRY, CDR2 SYGVKD. This CDR3 spans 17 amino acids. CDR3 bases: TGTGCCATCAGTGACCCCGGACAGGGGCGTCCCACAGATACGCAGTATTTT. It codes for CAISDPGQGRPTDTQYF.

This clonotype was observed many times. The chain employs TRBV12-3 or TRBV12-4 and TRBJ1-1, with D tentatively TRBD1 (5 bases). The CDR3 has 13 residues. With 5 bases removed from V and 7 bases from J, the gap between germline ends came to 14 bases. Written as DNA, the CDR3 is TGTGCCAGCAGTCCACAGGTGATAGGTGAAGCTTTCTTT. It yields the protein CASSPQVIGEAFF.

The J gene is TRBJ1-1, the V gene TRBV4-2; TRBD1 matches 7 bases. Unmatched junction bases numbered 8, after V lost 4 bases and J lost 3 bases. In germline, CDR1 is LGHNA, CDR2 YNFKEQ. The CDR3 totals 15 residues. For the CDR3, the DNA is TGTGCCAGCAGCCCGAGACAGGGCCCTGACACTGAAGCTTTCTTT. Encoded protein: CASSPRQGPDTEAFF.

V gene TRBV20-1 combines with J gene TRBJ2-5; D uncertain. Per germline, CDR1 DFQATT and CDR2 SNEGSKA (reference sequence). The CDR3 is 17 residues long. The V end was cut by 3 bases, the J end by 4 bases, with 24 bases between. DNA for the CDR3: TGCAGTGCTAGTGGGGTAGGGAACCGCTTAACACGAGAGACCCAGTACTTC. Protein product: CSASGVGNRLTRETQYF.

The chain recombines TRBV18 with TRBJ1-4, with 7 bases that match TRBD1. The CDR3 is made up of 14 amino acids. V shed 6 bases and J 3 bases; nucleotides not matched to a gene: 4. The germline V gene has CDR1 KGHSH and CDR2 LQKENI. This CDR3 is CASSWGQPNEKLFF. CDR3 nucleotides: TGTGCCAGCTCGTGGGGACAGCCTAATGAAAAACTGTTTTTT.

This clonotype appeared many times. The chain is built from TRBV7-2 and TRBJ1-2; 9 bases line up with TRBD1. J lost 8 bases, V lost 5 bases, and 6 bases had no gene match. Germline V CDR1 and CDR2: SGHTA, FQGNSA. This CDR3 has 13 amino acids. CDR3 residues: CASSLRQGVGYTF. CDR3 nucleotide sequence: TGTGCCAGCAGCCTCCGACAGGGGGTCGGCTACACCTTC.

This clonotype has just a few counts. The CDR3 here is CASSLFGGGAPLYEQYF. The CDR3 coding sequence is TGTGCCAGCAGTTTATTCGGCGGAGGGGCCCCACTCTACGAGCAGTACTTC. The J gene is TRBJ2-7, the V gene TRBV27; TRBD2 might be the D (6 bases). Germline-derived CDR1 and CDR2 are MNHEY and SMNVEV (reference sequence). Trimming shortened V by 1 base and J by 3 bases, and 19 bases separated the two germline ends. CDR3 length: 17 amino acids.

This clonotype was detected many times. The chain links TRBV20-1 to TRBJ2-7; possibly TRBD1 for D (5 bases). This CDR3 has 14 residues. The germline V gene has CDR1 DFQATT and CDR2 SNEGSKA (reference sequence). V lost 1 base and J 4 bases, leaving 14 bases between the germline ends. In DNA, the CDR3 is TGCAGTGCTAGAGGCCCTTATGGGGCTTACGAGCAGTACTTC. Its translation: CSARGPYGAYEQYF.

The table lists this clonotype with many counts. The chain employs TRBV7-2 and TRBJ2-1; perhaps TRBD1 as D (6 bases). V was clipped by 0 bases and J by 5 bases, with 8 bases between them. Germline V gene lookup returns CDR1 SGHTA and CDR2 FQGNSA. CDR3 length: 14 residues. The CDR3 DNA reads TGTGCCAGCAGCTTAGCGTGGACAGACAATGAGCAGTTCTTC. This translates into CASSLAWTDNEQFF.

The chain joins TRBV12-3 or TRBV12-4 to TRBJ1-1, with TRBD1 identical over 7 bases. V shed 7 bases, J shed 8 bases, and the junction held 13 bases outside the gene matches. The CDR3 loop spans 14 amino acids. CDR3 in amino acids: CASNRQGGRYEAFF. The CDR3 region has the DNA TGTGCCAGCAATCGTCAGGGGGGCAGATACGAAGCTTTCTTT.

This clonotype occurred many times. The chain employs TRBV20-1 and TRBJ2-5; maybe TRBD1 (5 bases). The V end lost 6 bases, the J end lost 2 bases, and 13 bases lay between the germline ends. In germline, CDR1 is DFQATT, CDR2 SNEGSKA (reference sequence). The CDR3 spans 13 residues. The chain's CDR3 is CSAPTDSQETQYF. DNA of the CDR3: TGCAGTGCGCCGACAGATTCACAAGAGACCCAGTACTTC.

In this sample, this clonotype turned up a few times. This chain joins TRBV20-1 and TRBJ1-5; weak D call: TRBD1 (6 bases). V lost 5 bases and J lost 6, with 14 bases in between. CDR3 length equals 13 residues. Germline CDR1 DFQATT, CDR2 SNEGSKA (reference sequence). CDR3 in DNA: TGCAGTGCTGGACCGGACAGCGGTCAGCCCCAGCATTTT. Translated, it gives CSAGPDSGQPQHF.

This clonotype was counted a few times. V gene TRBV12-3 or TRBV12-4 combines with J gene TRBJ1-5, with D unresolved. The length of the CDR3 is 12 residues. V lost 5 bases to trimming and J lost 3 bases, with 5 bases between them. CDR3 residues: CASSEHNQPQHF. DNA for the CDR3: TGTGCCAGCAGTGAACACAATCAGCCCCAGCATTTT.

This clonotype was counted at least ten times. The V gene is TRBV15, the J gene TRBJ2-3; possibly TRBD1 for D (6 bases). Trimming stripped 4 bases from V and 1 base from J, with 12 bases between. CDR3 size: 15 residues. Germline loops: CDR1 LNHNV, CDR2 YYDKDF (reference sequence). CDR3 sequence: CATSKPAGGTDTQYF. CDR3 in DNA: TGTGCCACCAGCAAGCCCGCAGGGGGCACAGATACGCAGTATTTT.

The CDR3 sequence is CASSSGTSGGTYNEQFF. Written as DNA, the CDR3 is TGTGCCAGCAGTTCCGGGACTAGCGGGGGGACCTACAATGAGCAGTTCTTC. The chain combines TRBV12-3 or TRBV12-4 with TRBJ2-1, with 15 bases that match TRBD2. Losses at the gene ends were 4 bases for V and 2 bases for J; bases not matched to a gene: 3. This CDR3 is 17 amino acids long.